This note documents a single T cell receptor beta chain sequence. This record belongs to a study of blood T cell repertoires in COVID-19. Study-level background: Sites in the United States, Italy and Spain provided acute and convalescent COVID-19 samples. T cells, B-cell-depleted T cells, or PBMCs provided the cDNA or gDNA that served as material.

Clones were read by immunoSEQ multiplex PCR, and TCRdb kept only the in-frame ones, dropping some. The table has around 130,000 clones, more than 85% seen once. This CDR3 is built from 13 residues. Germline V gene data show CDR1 as LNHDA and CDR2 as SQIVND (reference sequence). V lost 7 bases to trimming and J lost 3 bases, with 12 bases between them. The source of this sequence is a man aged 50-60 years with active or convalescent COVID-19. This chain joins TRBV19 and TRBJ1-1, with TRBD1 as a possible D gene (6 bases). Sequencing was performed on peripheral blood. The CDR3 bases are TGTGCCAGTAAGCTACAGGGTGACACTGAAGCTTTCTTT. Protein product: CASKLQGDTEAFF.